One and the same sample provided the 4 T cell receptor beta chains below, sequenced in a study of Graves' ophthalmopathy and Graves' hyperthyroidism. Amplification targeted the TCR beta CDR3 regions, with RNA transcripts as the source material. An opening RT-PCR round employed HTBI primers and preceded a second-round multiplex PCR. TCRdb fed the multiplex PCR reads into MiXCR, producing one record per CDR3 protein. The table includes 260,000 or so distinct CDR3 sequences, roughly 50% detected once. Sequences were obtained from peripheral blood. Every receptor here comes from an adult man with Graves' ophthalmopathy.

The gene calls are TRBV20-1 and TRBJ2-2; D gene ambiguous. The ends were cut back, 0 bases at V and 1 base at J, with 3 bases in the middle. This CDR3 has 13 residues. Germline CDR1 is DFQATT and CDR2 is SNEGSKA (reference sequence). CDR3 region: CSARDWNTGELFF. Written as DNA, the CDR3 is TGCAGTGCTAGAGACTGGAACACCGGGGAGCTGTTTTTT.

The chain is built from TRBV24-1 and TRBJ1-5; D gene ambiguous. Germline V gene sequence: CDR1 KGHDR, CDR2 SFDVKD. V lost 2 bases, J lost 4 bases, and 5 bases lay in between. This CDR3 region has 13 residues. CDR3 protein: CATSDSANQPQHF. The DNA of the CDR3 is TGTGCCACCAGTGATTCGGCTAATCAGCCCCAGCATTTT.

This clonotype turned up a few times. The chain links TRBV2 to TRBJ2-7; 7 nucleotides agree with TRBD1. The CDR3 totals 16 residues. Trimming took 0 bases from V and 0 from J; bases not matched to a gene: 5. Germline V lookup: CDR1 SNHLY, CDR2 FYNNEI. CDR3 in DNA: TGTGCCAGCAGTGAAGCTACAGGGGACAGCTCCTACGAGCAGTACTTC. Residues: CASSEATGDSSYEQYF.

On this clonotype itself: This may come from a read error, since a much larger clone is one base off. The CDR3 reads CASRQNSNQPQHF. Here the CDR3 DNA reads TGTGCCAGCAGACAGAATAGCAATCAGCCCCAGCATTTT. This chain uses TRBV27 with TRBJ1-5, with no clear D. V was trimmed by 6 bases and J by 0 bases, leaving 6 bases between them. There are 13 residues in the CDR3. CDR1 and CDR2 from the germline V gene are MNHEY and SMNVEV (reference sequence).